This T cell receptor (beta chain) was recorded in a study of T cell changes during pregnancy in multiple sclerosis. Generated by immunoSEQ multiplex PCR, the TCRdb table keeps only in-frame clones and is missing some. The sample yields approximately 100,000 clones, more than 85% seen once. CDR1 is SNHLY and CDR2 is FYNNEI in the germline V gene. The CDR3 contains 16 residues. Trimming stripped 6 bases from V and 1 base from J, with 17 bases between. The receptor was isolated from a female donor with multiple sclerosis, enrolled in a pregnancy study. Here the sequenced sample was peripheral blood, taken after pregnancy. The chain recombines TRBV2 with TRBJ2-3; a weak D match, TRBD2 (6 bases). The CDR3 is CASSFPGGRGTDTQYF. The CDR3 coding sequence is TGTGCCAGCAGCTTTCCCGGGGGACGGGGCACAGATACGCAGTATTTT.